A single sample gave rise to the 28 T cell receptor beta chains below, sequenced in a study of human T cells and chemical hapten exposure. TCRdb itself ran the RACE reads through MiXCR, one entry per CDR3 protein. The sample has 110,000 to 150,000 distinct CDR3 sequences, about 10% seen once. The time point: patch test 2, 6 weeks after DPC sensitization. Treatment in this sample: therapeutic diphenylcyclopropenone sensitization with weekly scalp DPC. The sample here was whole blood, taken in connection with sensitization to the hapten diphenylcyclopropenone (DPC). The source is a woman between 50 and 59 years old with alopecia areata. Some clones in this sample may be carry-over from other donors' samples.

The chain joins TRBV6-2 or TRBV6-3 to TRBJ1-1, with unresolved D. Germline V lookup: CDR1 MNHEY, CDR2 SVGEGT. V was shortened by 8 bases and J by 1 base, with 5 bases between the two germline ends. The CDR3 loop spans 11 amino acids. The CDR3 coding sequence is TGTGCCAGCTTTTCGAACACTGAAGCTTTCTTT. Translation gives CASFSNTEAFF.

This clonotype was recorded many times. This sequence joins TRBV10-3 and TRBJ2-3, with TRBD1 matching over 7 bases. The CDR3 runs to 15 residues. J lost 4 bases, V lost 7 bases, and 11 bases had no gene match. The germline gives CDR1 ENHRY, CDR2 SYGVKD. CDR3 amino acids: CAINPTGRVSDTQYF. CDR3 DNA sequence: TGTGCCATCAATCCGACAGGGAGAGTCTCAGATACGCAGTATTTT.

This chain uses TRBV5-1 with TRBJ2-7; perhaps TRBD2 as D (5 bases). Germline CDR1 and CDR2: SGHRS and YFSETQ. This CDR3 region has 13 residues. V gave up 3 bases and J gave up 6 bases, with 13 bases separating them. The CDR3, as DNA: TGCGCCAGCAGCTACGATTACGAGGGCGAGCAGTACTTC. Amino acid sequence: CASSYDYEGEQYF.

Only a few counts were recorded for this clonotype. V and J are TRBV20-1 and TRBJ1-1, with a weak D call TRBD1 (5 bases). This CDR3 comprises 14 residues. Germline CDR1 DFQATT, CDR2 SNEGSKA (reference sequence). Deletions cut 6 bases from V and 0 bases from J, with 14 bases between. In DNA, the CDR3 is TGCAGTGCCAAGAGAGACAGCTTGAACACTGAAGCTTTCTTT. Its translation: CSAKRDSLNTEAFF.

This clonotype was counted between two and nine times. The chain has TRBV20-1 and TRBJ2-2, with D maybe TRBD2 (7 bases). The CDR3 totals 16 residues. The V end was cut by 6 bases, the J end by 1 base, with 18 bases between. Germline V CDR1 and CDR2: DFQATT, SNEGSKA (reference sequence). As DNA, the CDR3 is TGCAGTGCCTCGCCTTTGGGGGGGCGGAACACCGGGGAGCTGTTTTTT. It is translated as CSASPLGGRNTGELFF.

This clonotype was seen only a few times. This chain links TRBV15 with TRBJ2-7; D is unclear. Trimming cost V 0 bases and J 11 bases, with 17 bases left between them. The CDR3 consists of 14 residues. Germline loops: CDR1 LNHNV, CDR2 YYDKDF (reference sequence). Here the CDR3 DNA reads TGTGCCACCAGCAGAGATTACGGGCCTCAACCGAAGTACTTC. Translated: CATSRDYGPQPKYF. Full variable domain (missing parts from reference TRBV15 and TRBJ2-7): DAMVIQNPRYQVTQFGKPVTLSCSQTLNHNVMYWYQQKSSQAPKLLFHYYDKDFNNEADTPDNFQSRRPNTSFCFLDIRSPGLGDTAMYLCATSRDYGPQPKYFGPGTRLTVT.

This clonotype has just a few counts. The V call is TRBV20-1, the J call TRBJ2-7; no clear D. Germline V gives CDR1 DFQATT, CDR2 SNEGSKA (reference sequence). The CDR3 length is 14 residues. Trimming pared 5 bases from V and 0 bases from J, leaving 14 bases between. The CDR3 loop reads CSAHRLASSYEQYF. The CDR3 nucleotides read TGCAGTGCTCACCGACTCGCATCCTCCTACGAGCAGTACTTC.

A few counts support this clonotype. This sequence joins TRBV20-1 and TRBJ2-7; 12 nucleotides line up with TRBD2. Germline trimming cut 6 bases from V and 5 bases from J; bases unmatched to any gene: 11. Germline CDR1 reads DFQATT; CDR2 reads SNEGSKA (reference sequence). This CDR3 spans 15 amino acids. CDR3 nucleotide sequence: TGCAGTGCGCTAGCGGGAGGGCCTTTCGGGGACGAGCAGTACTTC. Its protein is CSALAGGPFGDEQYF.

Only a few counts were recorded for this clonotype. The chain recombines TRBV5-1 with TRBJ2-2, with 8 bases lining up with TRBD2. This CDR3 comprises 13 residues. The J segment lost 7 bases and the V segment lost 2 bases, leaving 1 base of the junction unmatched. Germline-derived CDR1 and CDR2 are SGHRS and YFSETQ. CDR3 sequence reads: CASSLSGSGELFF. The CDR3 region has the DNA TGCGCCAGCAGCTTAAGCGGGAGCGGGGAGCTGTTTTTT. Drawing the rest from reference TRBV5-1 and TRBJ2-2, the complete variable domain is KAGVTQTPRYLIKTRGQQVTLSCSPISGHRSVSWYQQTPGQGLQFLFEYFSETQRNKGNFPGRFSGRQFSNSRSEMNVSTLELGDSALYLCASSLSGSGELFFGEGSRLTVL.

The table lists this clonotype with a few counts. This chain links TRBV29-1 with TRBJ1-1; D not resolved. Deletions cut 7 bases from V and 2 bases from J, with 8 bases between. The CDR3 contains 11 residues. CDR1 is SQVTM, CDR2 ANQGSEA, per germline. CDR3 sequence (DNA): TGCAGCGCCGCACCTAACACTGAAGCTTTCTTT. This sequence encodes CSAAPNTEAFF.

This clonotype has only a few counts. The chain combines TRBV20-1 with TRBJ2-5, with 14 nucleotides matching TRBD2. Germline-derived CDR1 and CDR2 are DFQATT and SNEGSKA (reference sequence). The trim removed 5 bases at V and 5 bases at J, leaving 10 bases unmatched. The CDR3 covers 16 residues. CDR3 residues: CSARGLAGAEAETQYF. CDR3 in DNA: TGCAGTGCTCGGGGACTAGCGGGAGCGGAGGCGGAGACCCAGTACTTC.

The chain employs TRBV10-3 and TRBJ2-7, with 7 bases that match TRBD1. The CDR3 contains 13 residues. Trimming cost V 5 bases and J 2 bases; bases outside gene matches: 3. CDR1 is ENHRY, CDR2 SYGVKD, per germline. The CDR3 DNA follows: TGTGCCATCAGTAAGACAGGGCCCTACGAGCAGTACTTC. Its translation: CAISKTGPYEQYF.

The rearrangement links TRBV9 to TRBJ2-4; possible D gene TRBD1, 5 bases. Trimming cost V 3 bases and J 0 bases, with 25 bases left between them. Germline V gene lookup returns CDR1 SGDLS and CDR2 YYNGEE. CDR3 size: 20 residues. CDR3 bases: TGTGCCAGCAGCGCCCACCCGACTTTGGGGCAGGGCGTAGCCAAAAACATTCAGTACTTC. Its translation: CASSAHPTLGQGVAKNIQYF.

This clonotype appeared a few times. The chain employs TRBV7-2 and TRBJ2-2; D gene unclear. This CDR3 contains 13 residues. Between the trimmed V and J ends, which lost 3 bases and 3 bases, there was a span of 5 bases. Germline V gives CDR1 SGHTA, CDR2 FQGNSA. CDR3 in DNA: TGTGCCAGCAGCTTGGACGACACCGGGGAGCTGTTTTTT. Translated, it gives CASSLDDTGELFF.

A word on this clonotype: This may come from a read error, since a much larger clone is one base off. V is TRBV11-2 and J is TRBJ2-3, with 8 bases matching TRBD1. The CDR3 contains 14 residues. Germline loops: CDR1 SGHAT, CDR2 FQNNGV. V was pared by 6 bases and J by 8 bases, with 10 bases of the junction left unmatched. Here the CDR3 reads CASSAGQGFITQYF. The CDR3 region has the DNA TGTGCCAGCAGTGCTGGACAGGGTTTTATTACGCAGTATTTT.

There are many counts of this clonotype. The J gene is TRBJ2-1, the V gene TRBV29-1, with 10 bases identical to TRBD2. Germline-derived CDR1 and CDR2 are SQVTM and ANQGSEA. J lost 12 bases, V lost 5 bases, and 7 bases had no gene match. This CDR3 comprises 12 residues. This CDR3 is CSVHPAGGMQFF. CDR3 sequence (DNA): TGCAGCGTTCACCCAGCGGGAGGGATGCAGTTCTTC.

This clonotype was found a few times. The genes are TRBV5-1 and TRBJ1-1; maybe TRBD1 (5 bases). The germline V gene has CDR1 SGHRS and CDR2 YFSETQ. The V gene lost 4 bases and the J gene lost 1 base, with 14 bases spanning the gap. The CDR3 covers 15 residues. The CDR3 region has the DNA TGCGCCAGCAGCCCGGATCGACAGAGGAACACTGAAGCTTTCTTT. It yields the protein CASSPDRQRNTEAFF.

This clonotype was counted many times. The chain uses TRBV25-1 and TRBJ1-2, with 9 bases aligning to TRBD1. The CDR3 covers 14 residues. The germline gives CDR1 MGHDK, CDR2 SYGVNS. V was pared by 6 bases and J by 2 bases, with 4 bases of the junction left unmatched. CDR3 sequence reads: CASSPTGGNYGYTF. CDR3 sequence (DNA): TGTGCCAGCAGCCCCACAGGGGGCAACTATGGCTACACCTTC.

This clonotype was observed a few times. The chain joins TRBV18 to TRBJ2-7; D not resolved. The V gene lost 1 base and the J gene lost 2 bases, with 15 bases spanning the gap. The CDR3 covers 16 residues. The germline V gene has CDR1 KGHSH and CDR2 LQKENI. The CDR3 protein is CASSPRGPVKPYEQYF. The CDR3 DNA is TGTGCCAGCTCACCACGGGGTCCAGTCAAACCCTACGAGCAGTACTTC.

About this clonotype: A read error may account for a junction end that differs from germline. The chain couples TRBV12-3 or TRBV12-4 to TRBJ2-7; D gene unclear. CDR3 length: 11 residues. The CDR3 is CASSLTHEQCF. For the CDR3, the DNA is TGTGCCAGCAGTTTAACCCACGAGCAGTGCTTC.

This clonotype was counted at least ten times. CDR3 nucleotide sequence: TGTGCCAGCAGACCCCCGGGACCACCCTCGATCGAGCAGTTCTTC. This sequence encodes CASRPPGPPSIEQFF. This rearrangement joins TRBV28 to TRBJ2-1; possibly TRBD1 or TRBD2 for D (5 bases each). Trimming took off 6 bases at V and 10 bases at J, with 22 bases between the two ends. Germline values: CDR1 MDHEN, CDR2 SYDVKM. This CDR3 has 15 residues.

This chain joins TRBV6-6 and TRBJ1-4, with TRBD1 identical over 10 bases. This CDR3 contains 15 residues. Germline values: CDR1 MNHNY, CDR2 SVGAGI (reference sequence). Trimming removed 5 bases from V and 8 bases from J; junction bases left unmatched: 8. The CDR3: CASSRPTGGKEKLFF. CDR3 nucleotides: TGTGCCAGCAGTCGCCCGACAGGGGGCAAGGAAAAACTGTTTTTT.

This clonotype was counted only a few times. The chain couples TRBV18 to TRBJ2-7; D call uncertain. The CDR3 runs 12 residues. Germline values: CDR1 KGHSH, CDR2 LQKENI. V shed 2 bases and J shed 4 bases, with 6 bases lying between them. The CDR3 loop is CASSPGKYEQYF. DNA of the CDR3: TGTGCCAGCTCACCAGGGAAGTACGAGCAGTACTTC.

The rearrangement joins TRBV29-1 to TRBJ1-1; the match to TRBD1 covers 9 bases. The germline CDR1 and CDR2 sequences are SQVTM and ANQGSEA. The V segment lost 5 bases and the J segment 5 bases; nucleotides outside the gene matches: 3. There are 12 residues in the CDR3. The CDR3 protein is CSVRGTGTEAFF. In nucleotides, the CDR3 is TGCAGCGTTCGGGGGACAGGGACTGAAGCTTTCTTT.

The chain joins TRBV19 to TRBJ1-5; no firm D call. Deletions cut 9 bases from V and 0 bases from J, with 9 bases between. Germline CDR1 reads LNHDA; CDR2 reads SQIVND (reference sequence). The CDR3 has 13 residues. CDR3 DNA: TGTGCCAGCGCGGGGTATAGCAATCAGCCCCAGCATTTT. Translating it yields CASAGYSNQPQHF.

The rearrangement links TRBV20-1 to TRBJ2-7, with D unresolved. The V end was cut by 0 bases, the J end by 12 bases, with 18 bases between. This CDR3 has 13 amino acids. Germline CDR1 DFQATT, CDR2 SNEGSKA (reference sequence). Here the CDR3 reads CSARDLAPPTAYF. CDR3 bases: TGCAGTGCTAGAGATCTCGCGCCACCAACCGCGTACTTC.

The chain employs TRBV6-5 and TRBJ2-2; D gene uncertain. Germline loops: CDR1 MNHEY, CDR2 SVGAGI. This CDR3 is built from 15 residues. The V end was cut by 6 bases, the J end by 0 bases, with 11 bases between. In DNA, the CDR3 is TGTGCCAGCAGGGGGTCACTACCGAACACCGGGGAGCTGTTTTTT. This encodes CASRGSLPNTGELFF.

There are many counts of this clonotype. The chain joins TRBV7-3 to TRBJ2-2; D gene unclear. This CDR3 is 12 amino acids long. Germline V gene lookup returns CDR1 SGHTA and CDR2 FQGTGA. Trimming cost V 5 bases and J 6 bases, with 7 bases left between them. The CDR3 sequence: CASSRIAGELFF. CDR3 nucleotides: TGTGCCAGCAGCCGAATCGCCGGGGAGCTGTTTTTT.